A selection of T cell receptor beta chains follows, all from one sample in a study of cytomegalovirus exposure and HLA in healthy donors. The data were produced by immunoSEQ multiplex PCR, yet TCRdb's version contains in-frame clones alone and is incomplete. The sample comprises about 36,000 clones, 60% to 80% of which are singletons, and about 7% rests with the top ten. The sequenced sample was PBMCs. These receptors originate from a man in his thirties or forties in good health and CMV-seronegative. The CDR3 runs from the conserved cysteine through the conserved F or W. D genes are given only for firm matches. Only some rows state a clone size, as once, few, many or a class for expanded clones.

v_gene	d_gene	abundance	j_gene	CDR3aa	CDR3nt
TRBV6-5	-	-	TRBJ1-1	CASTERENTEAFF	TGTGCCAGCACTGAACGGGAGAACACTGAAGCTTTCTTT
TRBV28	-	-	TRBJ1-5	CASSIGRGSQPQHF	TGTGCCAGCAGTATCGGCAGGGGAAGTCAGCCCCAGCATTTT
TRBV18	TRBD1	-	TRBJ2-4	CASSPQGASKNIQYF	TGTGCCAGCTCACCACAGGGGGCTAGCAAAAACATTCAGTACTTC
TRBV6-5	-	-	TRBJ2-4	CASSWRGAKNIQYF	TGTGCCAGCAGTTGGAGGGGAGCCAAAAACATTCAGTACTTC
TRBV5-4	TRBD1	-	TRBJ2-7	CASSVGQGDINEQYF	TGTGCCAGCAGCGTGGGACAGGGGGATATCAACGAGCAGTACTTC
TRBV2	TRBD1	-	TRBJ2-7	CASRRQLGQDYEQYF	TGTGCCAGCAGACGGCAACTGGGACAGGACTACGAGCAGTACTTC
TRBV7-2	-	-	TRBJ2-6	CASSLTGNSGANVLTF	TGTGCCAGCAGCTTGACTGGTAACTCTGGGGCCAACGTCCTGACTTTC
TRBV7-8	-	-	TRBJ1-2	CASSLTGKNYGYTF	TGTGCCAGCAGCTTAACAGGGAAGAACTATGGCTACACCTTC
TRBV5-4	-	few	TRBJ2-2	CASSLDGTYGELFF	TGTGCCAGCAGCTTGGACGGGACTTACGGGGAGCTGTTTTTT
TRBV18	TRBD1	-	TRBJ1-2	CASSGGQGVVYYGYTF	TGTGCCAGCTCAGGAGGACAGGGGGTAGTGTACTATGGCTACACCTTC
TRBV28	-	few	TRBJ2-7	CASSTDGTSSYEQYF	TGTGCCAGCAGCACAGACGGGACATCCTCCTACGAGCAGTACTTC
TRBV5-1	-	-	TRBJ2-2	CASSYHSISTGELFF	TGCGCCAGCAGCTACCACAGCATCAGCACCGGGGAGCTGTTTTTT
TRBV19	TRBD1	-	TRBJ1-5	CASKVQGAGANQPQHF	TGTGCCAGTAAGGTACAGGGGGCAGGCGCTAATCAGCCCCAGCATTTT
TRBV25-1	-	-	TRBJ1-4	CATPIGGGIYEKLFF	TGTGCCACCCCCATAGGGGGAGGGATTTACGAAAAACTGTTTTTT
TRBV5-4	-	once	TRBJ1-2	CASSPPAGDYGYTF	TGTGCCAGCAGCCCCCCGGCAGGGGATTATGGCTACACCTTC
TRBV29-1	-	-	TRBJ2-1	CSVVEVGRLPNEQFF	TGCAGCGTTGTGGAGGTGGGCAGGCTACCCAATGAGCAGTTCTTC
TRBV11-2	-	few	TRBJ1-1	CASSLVGVNTEAFF	TGTGCCAGCAGCTTAGTCGGGGTTAACACTGAAGCTTTCTTT
TRBV7-9	-	few	TRBJ2-1	CASSQEDKPSANEQFF	TGTGCCAGCAGCCAAGAAGACAAACCCTCGGCCAATGAGCAGTTCTTC
TRBV29-1	TRBD1	-	TRBJ2-5	CSTGTAQETQYF	TGCAGCACCGGGACAGCCCAAGAGACCCAGTACTTC
TRBV9	TRBD2	-	TRBJ2-3	CASSVRTSGTDTQYF	TGTGCCAGCAGCGTACGGACTAGCGGCACAGATACGCAGTATTTT
TRBV6-1	TRBD1	-	TRBJ2-7	CASKPGGYEQYF	TGTGCCAGCAAACCAGGGGGATACGAGCAGTACTTC
TRBV7-8	-	once	TRBJ2-6	CASSLQGFSGANVLTF	TGTGCCAGCAGCTTACAGGGATTCTCTGGGGCCAACGTCCTGACTTTC
TRBV6-5	-	few	TRBJ1-6	CASSSLGGLNSPLHF	TGTGCCAGCAGTTCGCTCGGGGGGCTGAATTCACCCCTCCACTTT
TRBV2	-	-	TRBJ1-3	CASSEVRLRDGNTIYF	TGTGCCAGCAGTGAAGTCAGACTACGAGATGGAAACACCATATATTTT
TRBV6-5	TRBD1	once	TRBJ2-7	CASRQGAAGEQYF	TGTGCCAGCAGGCAGGGGGCCGCTGGCGAGCAGTACTTC
TRBV29-1	TRBD1	-	TRBJ2-7	CSVSETGSFEQYF	TGCAGCGTCTCAGAGACAGGGTCTTTCGAGCAGTACTTC
TRBV10-1	-	few	TRBJ2-7	CASSGIRTEDIYEQYF	TGCGCCAGCAGTGGAATCCGGACTGAGGATATCTACGAGCAGTACTTC
TRBV18	-	-	TRBJ1-2	CASSPQGGVRGYTF	TGTGCCAGCTCACCACAGGGCGGGGTCCGGGGCTACACCTTC